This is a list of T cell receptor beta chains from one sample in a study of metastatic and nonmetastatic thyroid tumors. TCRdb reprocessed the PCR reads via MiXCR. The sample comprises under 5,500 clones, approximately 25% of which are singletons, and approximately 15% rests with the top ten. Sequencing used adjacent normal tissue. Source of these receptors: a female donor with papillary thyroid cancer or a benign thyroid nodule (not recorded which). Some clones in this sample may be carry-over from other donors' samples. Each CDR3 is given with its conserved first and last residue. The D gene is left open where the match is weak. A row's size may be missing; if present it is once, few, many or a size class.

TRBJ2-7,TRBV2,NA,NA,CASSETASYEQYF,TGTGCCAGCAGTGAAACGGCTTCCTACGAGCAGTACTTC
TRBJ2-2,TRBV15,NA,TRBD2,CATSRERSGTGLDSNTGELFF,TGTGCCACCAGCAGAGAGAGGAGCGGGACCGGACTTGACTCGAACACCGGGGAGCTGTTTTTT
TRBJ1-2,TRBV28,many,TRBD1,CASSLAGQGSGYTF,TGTGCCAGCAGTTTAGCTGGACAGGGATCTGGCTACACCTTC
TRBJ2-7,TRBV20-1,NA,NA,CSARAAGDYEQYF,TGCAGTGCTAGAGCGGCAGGCGACTACGAGCAGTACTTC
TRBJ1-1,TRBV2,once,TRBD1,CASSPRRTGGLMNTEAFF,TGTGCCAGCAGTCCCCGTAGGACAGGGGGCCTCATGAACACTGAAGCTTTCTTT
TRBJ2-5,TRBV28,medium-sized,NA,CASSFSSSPTGTQYF,TGTGCCAGCAGTTTTAGCTCATCCCCCACGGGGACCCAGTACTTC
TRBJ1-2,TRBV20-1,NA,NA,CSAATGEQALKGGYTF,TGCAGTGCTGCCACGGGGGAGCAGGCCCTCAAGGGGGGCTACACCTTC
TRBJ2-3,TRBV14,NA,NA,CASSQDEAKTSTDTQYF,TGTGCCAGCAGCCAAGATGAGGCGAAAACTAGCACAGATACGCAGTATTTT
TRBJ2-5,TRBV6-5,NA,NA,CASSSVNQETQYF,TGTGCCAGCAGTTCGGTGAACCAAGAGACCCAGTACTTC
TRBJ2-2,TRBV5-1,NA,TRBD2,CASRLAGGGTGELFF,TGCGCCAGCCGACTAGCGGGAGGGGGCACCGGGGAGCTGTTTTTT
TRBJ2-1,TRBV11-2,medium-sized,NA,CASSTGYGPYNEQFF,TGTGCCAGCAGCACCGGATACGGACCTTACAATGAGCAGTTCTTC
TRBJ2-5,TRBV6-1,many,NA,CASSPNPGTQYF,TGTGCCAGCAGTCCCAACCCCGGAACCCAGTACTTC
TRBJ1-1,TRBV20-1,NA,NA,CSARDPGAGSTEAFF,TGCAGTGCTAGAGACCCGGGGGCAGGGAGTACTGAAGCTTTCTTT
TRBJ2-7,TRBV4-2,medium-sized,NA,CASSQGASEYEQYF,TGTGCCAGCAGCCAAGGGGCCTCGGAGTACGAGCAGTACTTC
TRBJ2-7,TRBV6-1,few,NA,CASSRKGFEQYF,TGTGCCAGCAGCCGCAAGGGGTTCGAGCAGTACTTC
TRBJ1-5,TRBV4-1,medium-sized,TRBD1,CASSQGDRAQPQHF,TGCGCCAGCAGCCAAGGAGACAGGGCTCAGCCCCAGCATTTT
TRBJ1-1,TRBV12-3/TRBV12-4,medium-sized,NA,CASSPATSEAFF,TGTGCCAGCAGCCCCGCAACGTCTGAAGCTTTCTTT
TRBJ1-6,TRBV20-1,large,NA,CSAIRQANSPLHF,TGCAGTGCGATTAGACAGGCTAATTCACCCCTCCACTTT
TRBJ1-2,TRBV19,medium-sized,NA,CASSERTANYGYTF,TGTGCCAGTAGTGAAAGGACGGCTAACTATGGCTACACCTTC
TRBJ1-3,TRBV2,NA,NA,CASSVGSGAGNTIYF,TGTGCCAGCAGTGTCGGTTCAGGGGCTGGAAACACCATATATTTT
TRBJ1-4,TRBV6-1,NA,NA,CASRAPHNEKLFF,TGTGCCTCTCGGGCACCCCATAATGAAAAACTGTTTTTT
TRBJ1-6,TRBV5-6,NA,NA,CASSLGRDERTSPLHF,TGTGCCAGCAGCCTGGGACGAGATGAGAGGACTTCACCCCTCCACTTT
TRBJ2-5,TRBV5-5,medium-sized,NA,CASSLTGDRRETQYF,TGTGCCAGCAGCTTGACGGGGGACCGGCGGGAGACCCAGTACTTC
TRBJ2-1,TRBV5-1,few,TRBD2,CASSLRTSGSNEQFF,TGCGCCAGCAGCCTTAGGACTAGCGGGTCTAATGAGCAGTTCTTC
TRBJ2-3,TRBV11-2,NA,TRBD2,CASRRTSGSGGADTQYF,TGTGCCAGCCGTCGGACTAGCGGGAGTGGTGGGGCAGATACGCAGTATTTT
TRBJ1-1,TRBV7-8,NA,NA,CASSARGRLRAEAFF,TGTGCCAGCAGCGCTCGGGGACGTCTGAGGGCTGAAGCTTTCTTT
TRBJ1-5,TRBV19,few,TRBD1,CASSMGQGFFQPQHF,TGTGCCAGTAGTATGGGACAGGGCTTTTTTCAGCCCCAGCATTTT
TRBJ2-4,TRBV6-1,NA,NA,CASRMASVFNEQLF,TGTGCCAGCAGGATGGCTTCCGTCTTCAATGAACAGCTCTTC
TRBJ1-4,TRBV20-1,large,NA,CSASGFHEKLFF,TGCAGTGCTAGCGGGTTTCATGAAAAACTGTTTTTT
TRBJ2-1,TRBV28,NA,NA,CASGRACF,TGTGCCAGTGGCCGCGCCTGTTTC
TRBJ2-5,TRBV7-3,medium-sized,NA,CASSLGQWPQETQYF,TGTGCCAGCAGCTTAGGTCAATGGCCCCAAGAGACCCAGTACTTC
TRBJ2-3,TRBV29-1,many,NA,CSVGGVGFADTQYF,TGCAGCGTTGGGGGCGTGGGGTTTGCAGATACGCAGTATTTT
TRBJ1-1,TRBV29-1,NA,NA,CSARERNTEAFF,TGCAGCGCTAGGGAGCGGAACACTGAAGCTTTCTTT
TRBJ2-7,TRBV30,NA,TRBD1,CAWSAPGQAEFSYEQYF,TGTGCCTGGAGCGCCCCTGGACAGGCGGAATTTTCATACGAGCAGTACTTC
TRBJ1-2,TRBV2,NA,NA,CASSAANAYGYTF,TGTGCCAGCAGTGCGGCGAATGCCTATGGCTACACCTTC
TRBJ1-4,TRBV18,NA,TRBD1,CASSPSVTGGEKLFF,TGTGCCAGCTCGCCTTCCGTGACAGGGGGTGAAAAACTGTTTTTT
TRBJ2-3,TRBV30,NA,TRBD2,CAWTGTSRDTQYF,TGTGCCTGGACCGGGACTAGTCGGGATACGCAGTATTTT
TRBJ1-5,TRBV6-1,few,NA,CASSDQVGGIGNQPQHF,TGTGCCAGCAGTGATCAGGTTGGAGGGATAGGCAATCAGCCCCAGCATTTT
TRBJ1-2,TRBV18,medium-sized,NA,CASSHSDSFYIGYTF,TGTGCCAGCTCACATTCAGACAGCTTCTATATAGGCTACACCTTC
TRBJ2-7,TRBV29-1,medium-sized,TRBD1,CSGQGDIRGEQYF,TGCAGCGGTCAGGGGGACATCAGGGGGGAGCAGTACTTC
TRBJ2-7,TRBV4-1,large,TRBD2,CASSQDRTSGSYEQYF,TGCGCCAGCAGCCAAGATAGGACTAGCGGATCCTACGAGCAGTACTTC
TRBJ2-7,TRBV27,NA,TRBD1,CASSLGQGLRYF,TGTGCCAGCAGTTTGGGACAGGGTTTGCGGTACTTC
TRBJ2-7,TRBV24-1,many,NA,CATSPGDLYEQYF,TGTGCCACCAGCCCAGGGGACCTCTACGAGCAGTACTTC
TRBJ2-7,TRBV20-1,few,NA,CSARGPRDTSYEQYF,TGCAGTGCTAGAGGGCCCCGGGACACTTCCTACGAGCAGTACTTC
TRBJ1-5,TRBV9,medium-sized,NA,CASSATGEPQHF,TGTGCCAGCAGTGCCACGGGAGAGCCCCAGCATTTT
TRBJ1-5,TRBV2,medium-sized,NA,CASGTGLGPQHF,TGTGCCAGTGGGACGGGTTTGGGGCCCCAGCATTTT
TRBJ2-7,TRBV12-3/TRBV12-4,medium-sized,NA,CASRATGYEQYF,TGTGCCAGCAGGGCCACTGGCTACGAGCAGTACTTC